A selection of T cell receptor beta chains follows, all from one sample in a study of early T cells in non-severe SARS-CoV-2 infection. TCRdb re-derived calls from the 5' RACE reads in MiXCR, one entry per CDR3 protein. The data contain tens of thousands of distinct CDR3 sequences, around 14% of them singletons. Specimen: whole blood. These receptors were collected from an adult who was a healthcare worker with PCR-confirmed SARS-CoV-2 infection or an uninfected control (not recorded which). CDR3s include the opening cysteine and the closing phenylalanine or tryptophan. A D gene is named only where the DNA matches it firmly. The size field is filled for only some rows; it gives once, few, many or a size class.

CDR3 protein,CDR3 DNA,V gene,clone size,J gene,D gene,CDR3 length
CASSELRGRTEAFF,TGTGCCAGCAGTGAACTCAGGGGGAGGACTGAAGCTTTCTTT,TRBV6-1,few,TRBJ1-1,TRBD1,14
CATPKRGFSYEQYF,TGTGCCACCCCGAAGCGGGGATTCTCCTACGAGCAGTACTTC,TRBV18,many,TRBJ2-7,TRBD2,14
CSAGQGESYEQYF,TGCAGCGCCGGACAGGGGGAATCCTACGAGCAGTACTTC,TRBV29-1,-,TRBJ2-7,TRBD1,13
CASRSGTGPTGELFF,TGTGCCAGCAGGTCAGGGACAGGGCCTACCGGGGAGCTGTTTTTT,TRBV12-3/TRBV12-4,-,TRBJ2-2,TRBD1,15
CASKPGGSGTEAFF,TGTGCCAGCAAGCCAGGGGGCTCTGGCACTGAAGCTTTCTTT,TRBV7-3,few,TRBJ1-1,TRBD1,14
CASSDGVGASGLRADTQYF,TGTGCCAGCAGTGACGGGGTCGGGGCTAGCGGTCTGCGGGCAGATACGCAGTATTTT,TRBV6-1,many,TRBJ2-3,TRBD2,19
CASKGASAYEQYF,TGTGCCAGCAAGGGGGCCAGCGCCTACGAGCAGTACTTC,TRBV6-2/TRBV6-3,-,TRBJ2-7,TRBD1,13
CSALLAANNEQFF,TGCAGTGCCCTACTAGCGGCAAACAATGAGCAGTTCTTC,TRBV20-1,once,TRBJ2-1,TRBD2,13
CASSNLQGTDTQCF,TGCGCCAGCAGCAACCTCCAGGGCACAGATACGCAGTGTTTT,TRBV5-1,-,TRBJ2-3,-,14
CASSPLAGVRETQYF,TGTGCCAGCAGCCCCTTAGCGGGAGTCAGGGAGACCCAGTACTTC,TRBV7-3,few,TRBJ2-5,TRBD2,15
CSARDFGRAVANYGYTF,TGCAGTGCTAGAGATTTTGGCAGGGCTGTGGCTAACTATGGCTACACCTTC,TRBV20-1,few,TRBJ1-2,-,17
CASSAQDRAEETQYF,TGTGCCAGCAGCGCCCAGGACAGGGCTGAAGAGACCCAGTACTTC,TRBV9,-,TRBJ2-5,TRBD1,15
CASSPSSNPNQPQHF,TGTGCCAGCAGCCCGAGCAGTAATCCAAATCAGCCCCAGCATTTT,TRBV3-1,-,TRBJ1-5,-,15
CASRLTGGTEAFF,TGTGCCAGCAGACTGACAGGGGGCACTGAAGCTTTCTTT,TRBV6-5,-,TRBJ1-1,TRBD1,13
CASRRGTSGINEQFF,TGTGCCAGCAGGCGAGGGACTAGCGGGATCAATGAGCAGTTCTTC,TRBV3-1,few,TRBJ2-1,TRBD2,15
CASSMVAGVSNEQFF,TGTGCCAGTAGTATGGTAGCGGGAGTTAGTAATGAGCAGTTCTTC,TRBV19,few,TRBJ2-1,TRBD2,15
CASRLTSPDTQYF,TGTGCCAGCAGACTTACTAGCCCAGATACGCAGTATTTT,TRBV2,-,TRBJ2-3,-,13
CASRLPFYTLRNYGYTF,TGTGCAAGTCGCTTACCCTTTTACACCTTGAGAAACTATGGCTACACCTTC,TRBV12-2,few,TRBJ1-2,-,17
CASSWDRGSEQYF,TGCGCCAGCAGCTGGGACAGGGGGTCCGAGCAGTACTTC,TRBV5-1,few,TRBJ2-7,TRBD1,13
CASSQDPSIDEQFF,TGCGCCAGCAGCCAAGACCCATCCATAGATGAGCAGTTCTTC,TRBV4-3,few,TRBJ2-1,-,14
CASSTGVNTGELFF,TGTGCCAGCAGCACAGGAGTGAACACCGGGGAGCTGTTTTTT,TRBV11-1,few,TRBJ2-2,-,14
CASKDSVPSTQYF,TGTGCCAGCAAAGACTCTGTCCCTAGCACCCAGTACTTC,TRBV2,many,TRBJ2-5,-,13
CASKGENTGELFF,TGTGCCAGTAAAGGGGAGAACACCGGGGAGCTGTTTTTT,TRBV19,few,TRBJ2-2,-,13
CASSRLNGLNTDTQYF,TGTGCCAGTAGTAGATTAAACGGTCTCAACACAGATACGCAGTATTTT,TRBV19,-,TRBJ2-3,-,16
CASSLEGARTDTQYF,TGTGCCAGCAGCTTAGAAGGGGCGCGGACAGATACGCAGTATTTT,TRBV11-2,-,TRBJ2-3,-,15
CASSLGTAQNTEAFF,TGTGCCAGCAGCCTAGGGACAGCCCAGAACACTGAAGCTTTCTTT,TRBV14,-,TRBJ1-1,TRBD1,15
CASSLETSGRLGGTQYF,TGTGCCAGCAGCTTAGAGACTAGCGGGAGACTCGGTGGTACGCAGTATTTT,TRBV7-6,-,TRBJ2-3,TRBD2,17
CASSTGGADGAKETQYF,TGTGCCAGCAGCACCGGGGGGGCGGACGGAGCAAAAGAGACCCAGTACTTC,TRBV7-6,many,TRBJ2-5,TRBD2,17
CASSLGQGADTQYF,TGTGCCAGCAGCCTTGGACAGGGGGCGGATACGCAGTATTTT,TRBV11-2,many,TRBJ2-3,TRBD1,14
CASSGQGSNYGYTF,TGTGCCAGCAGTGGGCAGGGTTCCAACTATGGCTACACCTTC,TRBV2,-,TRBJ1-2,-,14
CASSLYGNEQFF,TGTGCCAGCAGCTTATACGGGAATGAGCAGTTCTTC,TRBV7-2,many,TRBJ2-1,-,12
CSAGTGVHTEAFF,TGCAGCGCTGGGACAGGAGTTCACACTGAAGCTTTCTTT,TRBV29-1,-,TRBJ1-1,TRBD1,13
CASSALGRVGQPQHF,TGTGCCAGCAGCGCCCTTGGCAGGGTTGGTCAGCCCCAGCATTTT,TRBV12-3/TRBV12-4,few,TRBJ1-5,-,15
CASSPSGANTGELFF,TGTGCCAGCAGTCCTAGCGGAGCGAACACCGGGGAGCTGTTTTTT,TRBV6-6,-,TRBJ2-2,TRBD2,15
CASSESGYNEQFF,TGTGCCAGCAGTGAATCAGGATACAATGAGCAGTTCTTC,TRBV25-1,-,TRBJ2-1,-,13
CASSPYSPVQDTQYF,TGTGCCAGCAGCCCCTACTCTCCGGTGCAAGATACGCAGTATTTT,TRBV11-2,many,TRBJ2-3,-,15
CASSLQGAPGELFF,TGTGCCAGCAGCTTACAGGGGGCGCCCGGGGAGCTGTTTTTT,TRBV28,-,TRBJ2-2,TRBD1,14
CSVLAGGRVYEQYF,TGCAGCGTGCTAGCGGGAGGGAGGGTCTACGAGCAGTACTTC,TRBV29-1,few,TRBJ2-7,TRBD2,14
CASSKAFGLADIYEQYF,TGTGCCAGCAGCAAAGCGTTTGGACTAGCGGATATCTACGAGCAGTACTTC,TRBV21-1,many,TRBJ2-7,-,17
CASTPGTGELFF,TGTGCCAGCACCCCCGGGACCGGGGAGCTGTTTTTT,TRBV6-5,-,TRBJ2-2,-,12
CASSPGLAGGLLAKNIQYF,TGTGCCAGCAGTCCGGGACTAGCGGGAGGGTTGCTAGCCAAAAACATTCAGTACTTC,TRBV28,-,TRBJ2-4,TRBD2,19
CASRPLIGTSDNNEQFF,TGTGCCAGCAGACCCCTTATAGGGACTAGCGACAACAATGAGCAGTTCTTC,TRBV27,few,TRBJ2-1,TRBD2,17
CASSARTGAYEQYF,TGTGCCAGCAGTGCTCGGACAGGGGCCTACGAGCAGTACTTC,TRBV27,many,TRBJ2-7,TRBD1,14
CASSATGNYGYTF,TGTGCCAGCAGCGCGACAGGAAACTATGGCTACACCTTC,TRBV7-8,-,TRBJ1-2,-,13
CASRAGSNSPLHF,TGTGCCAGTAGAGCAGGGAGTAATTCACCCCTCCACTTT,TRBV19,few,TRBJ1-6,-,13
CASDTGKNTEAFF,TGTGCCAGTGATACTGGGAAAAACACTGAAGCTTTCTTT,TRBV12-3/TRBV12-4,-,TRBJ1-1,-,13
CSVEGYADTQYF,TGCAGCGTTGAAGGGTACGCAGATACGCAGTATTTT,TRBV29-1,-,TRBJ2-3,-,12
CASSLGFYYGYTF,TGTGCCAGCAGTTTGGGGTTTTACTATGGCTACACCTTC,TRBV28,many,TRBJ1-2,-,13
CASSYGAVSSGNTIYF,TGTGCCAGCAGTTACGGGGCCGTGAGCTCTGGAAACACCATATATTTT,TRBV6-5,few,TRBJ1-3,-,16